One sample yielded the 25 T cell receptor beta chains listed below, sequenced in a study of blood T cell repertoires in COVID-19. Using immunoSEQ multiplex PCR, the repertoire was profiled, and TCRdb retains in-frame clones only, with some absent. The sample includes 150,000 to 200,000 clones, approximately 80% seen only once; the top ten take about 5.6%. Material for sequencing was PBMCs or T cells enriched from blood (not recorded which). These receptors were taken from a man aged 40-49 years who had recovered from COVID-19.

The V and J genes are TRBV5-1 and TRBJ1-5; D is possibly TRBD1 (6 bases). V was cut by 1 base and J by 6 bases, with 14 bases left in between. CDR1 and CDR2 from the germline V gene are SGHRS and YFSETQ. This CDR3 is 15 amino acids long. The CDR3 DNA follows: TGCGCCAGCAGCTTGTTGCCAGGGGAGGGTCAGCCCCAGCATTTT. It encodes CASSLLPGEGQPQHF.

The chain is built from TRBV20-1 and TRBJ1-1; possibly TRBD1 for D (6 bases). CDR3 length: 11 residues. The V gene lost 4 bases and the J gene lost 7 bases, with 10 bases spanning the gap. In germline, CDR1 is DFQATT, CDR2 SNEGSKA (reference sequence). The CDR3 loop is CSAKTRGEAFF. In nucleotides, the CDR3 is TGCAGTGCTAAGACCAGGGGTGAAGCTTTCTTT.

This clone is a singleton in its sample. CDR3 in amino acids: CASSLDGQGREKLFF. For the CDR3, the DNA is TGCGCCAGCAGCTTGGACGGACAGGGGCGAGAAAAACTGTTTTTT. The chain uses TRBV5-1 and TRBJ1-4; the match to TRBD1 covers 9 bases. V lost 0 bases, J lost 8 bases, and 5 bases stayed unmatched. The length of the CDR3 is 15 residues. Germline V CDR1 and CDR2: SGHRS, YFSETQ.

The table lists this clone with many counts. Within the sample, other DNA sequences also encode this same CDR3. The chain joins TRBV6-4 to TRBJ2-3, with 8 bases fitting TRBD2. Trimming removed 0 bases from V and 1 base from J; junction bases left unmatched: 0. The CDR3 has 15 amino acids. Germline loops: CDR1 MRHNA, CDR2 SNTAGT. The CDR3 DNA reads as TGTGCCAGCAGTGACTCTAGCGGGGGCACAGATACGCAGTATTTT. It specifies CASSDSSGGTDTQYF.

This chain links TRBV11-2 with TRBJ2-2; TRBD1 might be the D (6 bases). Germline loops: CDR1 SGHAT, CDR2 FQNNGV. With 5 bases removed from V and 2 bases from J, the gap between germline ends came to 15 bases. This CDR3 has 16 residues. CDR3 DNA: TGTGCCAGCAGCCCCCCGGACAGCCGAAACACCGGGGAGCTGTTTTTT. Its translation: CASSPPDSRNTGELFF.

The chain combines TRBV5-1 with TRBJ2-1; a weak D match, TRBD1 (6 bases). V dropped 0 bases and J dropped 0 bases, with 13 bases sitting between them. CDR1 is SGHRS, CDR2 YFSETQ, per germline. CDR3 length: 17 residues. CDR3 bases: TGCGCCAGCAGCTTGGTCTGGGGGCTCAGCTCCTACAATGAGCAGTTCTTC. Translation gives CASSLVWGLSSYNEQFF.

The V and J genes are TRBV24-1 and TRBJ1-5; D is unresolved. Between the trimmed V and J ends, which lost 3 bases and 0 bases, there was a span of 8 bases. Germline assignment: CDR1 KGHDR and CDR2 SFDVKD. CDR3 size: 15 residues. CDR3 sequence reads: CATSDAGDSNQPQHF. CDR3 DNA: TGTGCCACCAGTGATGCCGGGGATAGCAATCAGCCCCAGCATTTT.

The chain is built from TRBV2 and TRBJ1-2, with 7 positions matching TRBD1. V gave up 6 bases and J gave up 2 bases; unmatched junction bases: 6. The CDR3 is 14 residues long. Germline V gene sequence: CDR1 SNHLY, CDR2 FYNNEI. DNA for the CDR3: TGTGCCAGCAGGGGGGACAGCCTAAACTATGGCTACACCTTC. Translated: CASRGDSLNYGYTF.

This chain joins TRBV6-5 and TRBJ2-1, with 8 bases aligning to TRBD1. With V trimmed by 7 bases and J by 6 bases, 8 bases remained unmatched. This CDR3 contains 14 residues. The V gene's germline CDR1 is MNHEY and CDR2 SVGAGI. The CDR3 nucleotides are TGTGCCAGCACCGTGGACAGGGTTAGCAATGAGCAGTTCTTC. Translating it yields CASTVDRVSNEQFF.

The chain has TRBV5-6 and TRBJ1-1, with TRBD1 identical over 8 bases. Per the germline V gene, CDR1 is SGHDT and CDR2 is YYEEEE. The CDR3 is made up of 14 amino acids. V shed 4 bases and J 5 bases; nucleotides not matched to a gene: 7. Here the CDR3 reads CASSPSDRVTEAFF. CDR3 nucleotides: TGTGCCAGCAGCCCTTCGGACAGGGTAACTGAAGCTTTCTTT.

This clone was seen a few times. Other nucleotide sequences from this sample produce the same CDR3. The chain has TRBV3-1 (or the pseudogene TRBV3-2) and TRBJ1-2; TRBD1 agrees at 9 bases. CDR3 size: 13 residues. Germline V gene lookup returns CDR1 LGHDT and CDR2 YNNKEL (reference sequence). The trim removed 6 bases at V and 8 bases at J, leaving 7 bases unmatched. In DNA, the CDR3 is TGTGCCAGCAGTCAACAGGGGGCGCGAGGCTACACCTTC. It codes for CASSQQGARGYTF.

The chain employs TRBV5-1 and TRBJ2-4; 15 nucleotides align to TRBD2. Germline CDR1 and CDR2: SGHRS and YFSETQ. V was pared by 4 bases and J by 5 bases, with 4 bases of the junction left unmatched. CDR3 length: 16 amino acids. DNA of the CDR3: TGCGCCAGCAGCCCTGGACTAGCGGGGGGGCAAAACATTCAGTACTTC. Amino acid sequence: CASSPGLAGGQNIQYF. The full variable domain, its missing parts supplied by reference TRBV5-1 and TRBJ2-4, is KAGVTQTPRYLIKTRGQQVTLSCSPISGHRSVSWYQQTPGQGLQFLFEYFSETQRNKGNFPGRFSGRQFSNSRSEMNVSTLELGDSALYLCASSPGLAGGQNIQYFGAGTRLSVL.

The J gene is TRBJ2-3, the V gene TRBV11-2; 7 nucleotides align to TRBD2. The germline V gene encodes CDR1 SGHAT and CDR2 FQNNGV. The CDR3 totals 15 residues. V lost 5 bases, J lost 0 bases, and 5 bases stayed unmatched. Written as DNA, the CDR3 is TGTGCCAGCAGCATTAGCGGGTTTAGCACAGATACGCAGTATTTT. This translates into CASSISGFSTDTQYF. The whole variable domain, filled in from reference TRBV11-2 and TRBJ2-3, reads EAGVAQSPRYKIIEKRQSVAFWCNPISGHATLYWYQQILGQGPKLLIQFQNNGVVDDSQLPKDRFSAERLKGVDSTLKIQPAKLEDSAVYLCASSISGFSTDTQYFGPGTRLTVL.

The CDR3 DNA is TGCGCCAGCAGCTTGACGGCAGCAGGCTCCTATAATTCACCCCTCCACTTT. Translation: CASSLTAAGSYNSPLHF. V usage is TRBV5-1 and J usage is TRBJ1-6; D uncertain. This CDR3 region has 17 residues. The germline V gene has CDR1 SGHRS and CDR2 YFSETQ. V lost 1 base and J lost 0, with 11 bases in between.

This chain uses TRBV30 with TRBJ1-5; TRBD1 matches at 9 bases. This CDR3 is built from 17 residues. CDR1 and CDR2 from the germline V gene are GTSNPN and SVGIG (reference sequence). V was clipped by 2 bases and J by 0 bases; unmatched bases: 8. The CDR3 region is CAWSKGQGQYSNQPQHF. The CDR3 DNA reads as TGTGCCTGGAGTAAGGGACAGGGACAATATAGCAATCAGCCCCAGCATTTT.

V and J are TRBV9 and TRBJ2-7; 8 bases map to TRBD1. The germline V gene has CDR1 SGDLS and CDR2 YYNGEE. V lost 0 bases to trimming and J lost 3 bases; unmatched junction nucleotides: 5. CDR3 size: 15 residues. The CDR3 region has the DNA TGTGCCAGCAGCGTAGAGCAGGGGGCGAGCTACGAGCAGTACTTC. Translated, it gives CASSVEQGASYEQYF.

CDR3 residues: CASSDLGPRAYEQYF. CDR3 in DNA: TGTGCCAGCAGTGACCTGGGGCCACGCGCCTACGAGCAGTACTTC. V and J are TRBV2 and TRBJ2-7; D is perhaps TRBD1 (5 bases). V was shortened by 3 bases and J by 2 bases, with 14 bases between the two germline ends. The CDR3 covers 15 residues. Germline values: CDR1 SNHLY, CDR2 FYNNEI.

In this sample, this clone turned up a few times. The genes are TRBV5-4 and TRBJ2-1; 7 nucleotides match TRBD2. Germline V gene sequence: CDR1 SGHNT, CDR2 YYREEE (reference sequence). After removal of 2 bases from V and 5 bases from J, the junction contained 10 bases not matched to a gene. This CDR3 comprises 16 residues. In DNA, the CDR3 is TGTGCCAGCAGCTTTCCAACGGGGGGTAAAAACAATGAGCAGTTCTTC. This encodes CASSFPTGGKNNEQFF.

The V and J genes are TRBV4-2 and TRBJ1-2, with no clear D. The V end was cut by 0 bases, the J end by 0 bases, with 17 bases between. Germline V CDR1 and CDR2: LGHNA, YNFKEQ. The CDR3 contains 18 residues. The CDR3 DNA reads TGTGCCAGCAGCCAAGATCTCCCCGCACCCACTACTAACTATGGCTACACCTTC. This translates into CASSQDLPAPTTNYGYTF.

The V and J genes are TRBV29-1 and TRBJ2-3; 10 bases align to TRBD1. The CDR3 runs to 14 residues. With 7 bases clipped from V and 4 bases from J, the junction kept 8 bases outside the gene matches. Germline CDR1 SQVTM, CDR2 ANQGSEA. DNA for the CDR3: TGCAGCGCACCGGGACAGGGGATCGCAGATACGCAGTATTTT. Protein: CSAPGQGIADTQYF.

In DNA form, the CDR3 reads TGTGCCACCAGTGATCCGACAGGGGACGGCTACACCTTC. This codes for CATSDPTGDGYTF. This chain connects TRBV24-1 to TRBJ1-2; 8 positions match TRBD1. The CDR3 has 13 residues. V shed 3 bases, J shed 8 bases, and the junction held 4 bases outside the gene matches. The germline V gene has CDR1 KGHDR and CDR2 SFDVKD.

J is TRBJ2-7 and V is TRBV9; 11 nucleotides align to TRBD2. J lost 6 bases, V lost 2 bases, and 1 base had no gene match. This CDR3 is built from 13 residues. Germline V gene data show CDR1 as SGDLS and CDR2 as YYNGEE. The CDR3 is CASSVTSGVEQYF. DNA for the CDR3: TGTGCCAGCAGCGTGACTAGCGGGGTCGAGCAGTACTTC.

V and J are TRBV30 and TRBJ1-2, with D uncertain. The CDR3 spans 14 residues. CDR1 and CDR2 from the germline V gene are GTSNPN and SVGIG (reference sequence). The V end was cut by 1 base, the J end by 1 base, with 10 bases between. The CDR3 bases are TGTGCCTGGAGTGGCAGGACTGGTAACTATGGCTACACCTTC. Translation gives CAWSGRTGNYGYTF.

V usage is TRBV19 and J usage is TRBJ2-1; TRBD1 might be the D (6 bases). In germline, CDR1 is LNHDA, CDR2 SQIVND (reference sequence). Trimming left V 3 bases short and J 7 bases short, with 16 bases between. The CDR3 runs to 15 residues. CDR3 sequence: CASSIKGDRWNEQFF. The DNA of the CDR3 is TGTGCCAGTAGTATCAAGGGGGACCGGTGGAATGAGCAGTTCTTC.

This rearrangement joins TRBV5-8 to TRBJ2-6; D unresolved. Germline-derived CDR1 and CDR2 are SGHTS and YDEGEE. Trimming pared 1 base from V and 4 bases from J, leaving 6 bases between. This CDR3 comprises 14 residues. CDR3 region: CASSLLAGANVLTF. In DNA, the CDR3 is TGTGCCAGCAGCTTGTTGGCCGGGGCCAACGTCCTGACTTTC.